Listed below are T cell receptor beta chains from one sample, sequenced in a study of control samples from healthy donors and cancer patients. TCRdb keeps only in-frame clones here, not all; method: immunoSEQ multiplex PCR. The sample shows approximately 70,000 clones, approximately 84% of them seen only once. Sequenced input: blood. These receptors came from a woman in her 50s in good health. CDR3s include the opening cysteine and the closing phenylalanine or tryptophan.

v_gene	len	j_gene	CDR3aa
TRBV28	15	TRBJ1-2	CASLSGSRTAYGYTF
TRBV5-1	13	TRBJ2-7	CASSSDRTYEQYF
TRBV6-6	14	TRBJ2-7	CASSHSGTDYEQYF
TRBV7-3	16	TRBJ2-3	CASSPRLAGSADTQYF
TRBV29-1	17	TRBJ2-3	CSVEVRSGRTSTDTQYF
TRBV19	16	TRBJ2-2	CASSIRAGDNTGELFF
TRBV29-1	14	TRBJ2-7	CSVAGQGKGYEQYF
TRBV7-9	13	TRBJ2-1	CASSLGQFPEQFF
TRBV3-1/TRBV3-2	11	TRBJ2-7	CASSHSYEQYF
TRBV7-3	13	TRBJ2-1	CASSADSYNEQFF
TRBV7-2	15	TRBJ2-1	CASSQRETAMHEQFF
TRBV7-3	14	TRBJ2-3	CASSSLGGADTQYF
TRBV27	11	TRBJ2-1	CASSFFGEQFF
TRBV3-1/TRBV3-2	13	TRBJ2-5	CASSQGDIETQYF
TRBV28	14	TRBJ1-3	CASSLGGVRDTIYF
TRBV5-6	16	TRBJ1-1	CASSLGGGHLYTEAFF
TRBV6-5	14	TRBJ2-7	CASTESSTTYEQYF
TRBV6-5	15	TRBJ2-1	CASSFTSGVTTEQFF
TRBV18	16	TRBJ2-3	CASSPEPRTRTDTQYF
TRBV30	14	TRBJ1-2	CAWIQQYRGDGYTF
TRBV7-9	13	TRBJ2-3	CASSLLAADTQYF
TRBV6-6	14	TRBJ1-6	CASSPAGEGSPLHF
TRBV3-1/TRBV3-2	13	TRBJ2-1	CASSQLAGDEQFF
TRBV3-1/TRBV3-2	17	TRBJ2-1	CASSPNAQGAAYNEQFF
TRBV7-9	15	TRBJ2-1	CASKIDGGVNNEQFF
TRBV7-8	15	TRBJ2-1	CASRSSVSSYNEQFF
TRBV18	13	TRBJ1-1	CASSPAMNTEAFF
TRBV6-5	13	TRBJ1-4	CASSRDRGEKLFF
TRBV20-1	13	TRBJ2-1	CSASTTSSNEQFF
TRBV11-2	14	TRBJ2-7	CASSPTGGYYEQYF
TRBV27	16	TRBJ1-3	CASSLNGLSSGNTIYF
TRBV3-1/TRBV3-2	14	TRBJ1-3	CASSPDGAGNTIYF
TRBV7-9	15	TRBJ2-5	CASSLEGTHQETQYF
TRBV3-1/TRBV3-2	12	TRBJ2-3	CASSHGHEAQYF
TRBV7-9	11	TRBJ2-3	CASSSSDTQYF
TRBV13	16	TRBJ2-7	CASRETGTGVSYEQYF
TRBV12-3/TRBV12-4	13	TRBJ2-2	CASSLMGTGELFF
TRBV7-9	16	TRBJ2-7	CASSYRLSGATSEQYF
TRBV5-1	16	TRBJ2-7	CASSSGLAALPYEQYF
TRBV18	13	TRBJ1-2	CASSPTSDYGYTF
TRBV6-5	15	TRBJ2-2	CASHPGLVSTGELFF
TRBV7-9	14	TRBJ1-1	CASSLQGKNTEAFF
TRBV12-3/TRBV12-4	12	TRBJ2-5	CASSLGNRSQYF
TRBV10-2	17	TRBJ2-2	CASSGTSGRGNTGELFF
TRBV13	12	TRBJ1-1	CASSLGTLEAFF
TRBV15	13	TRBJ1-4	CATSPKKGEKLFF